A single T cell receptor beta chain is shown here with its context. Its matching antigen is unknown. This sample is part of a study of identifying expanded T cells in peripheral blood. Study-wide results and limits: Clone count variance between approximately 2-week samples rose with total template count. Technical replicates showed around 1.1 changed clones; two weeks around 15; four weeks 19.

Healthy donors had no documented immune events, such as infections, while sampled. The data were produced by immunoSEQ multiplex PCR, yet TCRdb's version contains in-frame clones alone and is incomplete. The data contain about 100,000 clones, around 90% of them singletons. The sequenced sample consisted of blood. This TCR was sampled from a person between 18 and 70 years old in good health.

For the CDR3, the DNA is TGTGCCAGCAGTTTCGGGCAGGGGGTCGCTTACGAGCAGTACTTC. As protein: CASSFGQGVAYEQYF. The chain combines TRBV7-2 with TRBJ2-7, with TRBD1 matching 7 bases. This CDR3 is built from 15 residues. Germline assignment: CDR1 SGHTA and CDR2 FQGNSA. With 6 bases clipped from V and 4 bases from J, the junction kept 12 bases outside the gene matches. The full variable domain, rest sourced from reference TRBV7-2 and TRBJ2-7, is GAGVSQSPSNKVTEKGKDVELRCDPISGHTALYWYRQSLGQGLEFLIYFQGNSAPDKSGLPSDRFSAERTGGSVSTLTIQRTQQEDSAVYLCASSFGQGVAYEQYFGPGTRLTVT.